The clone carrying this T cell receptor delta chain was recorded many times. The source of the sample is a study of γδ T cells in repeated Plasmodium falciparum infection. Bulk repertoires came from Vgamma9/Vdelta2+ or Vdelta2-negative gammadelta T cells flow-sorted from PBMC. The CDR3 extends over 24 amino acids. V was clipped by 1 base and J by 0 bases; unmatched bases: 23. Germline V gene sequence: CDR1 TSWWSYY, CDR2 QGS. TCRdb fed the multiplex PCR reads into CATT to redo clone calling. In the table there are 50,000 to 55,000 delta-chain clones, about 1.9% of which are singletons. This sequence was found in a pool of human donors (malaria-infected and uninfected, not separated). Input material: gamma-delta T cells from blood. The chain carries TRDV1 and TRDJ1; 13 bases agree with TRDD3. The CDR3 coding sequence is TGTGCTCTTGGGGAACATATACGATTGAACACTGGGGGATACGACACCTGGTACACCGATAAACTCATCTTT. Translated, it gives CALGEHIRLNTGGYDTWYTDKLIF.